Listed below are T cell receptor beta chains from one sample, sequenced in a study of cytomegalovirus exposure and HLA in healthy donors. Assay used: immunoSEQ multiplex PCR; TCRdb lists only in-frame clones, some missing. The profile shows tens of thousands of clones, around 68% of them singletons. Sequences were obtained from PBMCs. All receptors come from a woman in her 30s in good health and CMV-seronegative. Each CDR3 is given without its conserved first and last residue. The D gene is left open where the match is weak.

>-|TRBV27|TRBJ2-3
ASSPLWGGISTDTQY
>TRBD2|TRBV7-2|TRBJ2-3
ASSPQGLAVYTDTQY
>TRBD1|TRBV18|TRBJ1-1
ASSQQGARDTEAF
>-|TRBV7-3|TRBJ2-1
ASSSSSEQF
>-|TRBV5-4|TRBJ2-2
ATNRGGNTGELF
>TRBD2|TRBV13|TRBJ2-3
ASTLSSSGRGTDTQY
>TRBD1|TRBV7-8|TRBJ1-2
ASSLVQGVSYGYT
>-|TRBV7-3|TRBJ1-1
ASSLRRGTEAF
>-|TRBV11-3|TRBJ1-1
ASSVKGYTEAF
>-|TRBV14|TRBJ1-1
ASSQCLSGWNTEAF
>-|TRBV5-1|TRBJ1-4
ASGVTGGAEKLF
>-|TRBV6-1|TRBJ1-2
ASSEGASIGYGYT
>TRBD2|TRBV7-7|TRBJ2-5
ASSASGDSVETQY
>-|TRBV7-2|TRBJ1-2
ASSPRAGREGYGYT
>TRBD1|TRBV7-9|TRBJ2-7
ASSSPADRDRPYEQY
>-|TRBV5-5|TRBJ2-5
ASSLSGSETQY
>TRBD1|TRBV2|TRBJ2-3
ASMQGVGTDTQY
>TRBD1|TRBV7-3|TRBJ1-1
ASSATGGSYITEAF
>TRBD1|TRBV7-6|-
ASSLLTGDRVTGELF
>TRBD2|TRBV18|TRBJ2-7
ASSPTGTSVSYEQY
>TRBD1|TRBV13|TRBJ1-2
ASSSRTGGVRNGYT
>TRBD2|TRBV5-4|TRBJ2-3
ASSLGRGGSTDTQY
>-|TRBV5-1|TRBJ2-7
VSSGQVTTHTYEQY
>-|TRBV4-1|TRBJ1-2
ASSQDGVRTFYGYT
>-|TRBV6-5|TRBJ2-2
ASRRGVGELF
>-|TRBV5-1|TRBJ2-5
ASSPGTLETQY
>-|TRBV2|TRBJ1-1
ASSEFWRQANTEAF
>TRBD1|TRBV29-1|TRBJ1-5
SVSGTDPNQPQH
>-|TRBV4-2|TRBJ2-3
ASSHQADSTDTQY
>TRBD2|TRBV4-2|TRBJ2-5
ASSSPTGTREETQY
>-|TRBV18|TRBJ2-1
ASSPSSYNEQF
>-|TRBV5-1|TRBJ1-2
ASSHDRPNYGYT
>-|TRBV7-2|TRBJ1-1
ASSLMTGLYNTEAF
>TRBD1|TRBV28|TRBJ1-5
ASSLVTGGDQPQH
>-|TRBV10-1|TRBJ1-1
ASSERLGVRTEAF
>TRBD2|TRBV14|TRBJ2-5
ASSQGVRLAGGETQY
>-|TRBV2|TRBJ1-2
ASTRSGDYGYT
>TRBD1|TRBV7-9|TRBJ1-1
ASSFGPGQGDTEAF
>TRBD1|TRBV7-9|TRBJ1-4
ASSLFTGGRREKLF
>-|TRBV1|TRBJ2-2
TSSRRANTGELF
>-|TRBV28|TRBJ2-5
ASSSNSQGIGTQY
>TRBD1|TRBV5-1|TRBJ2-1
ASSAGQGNEQF
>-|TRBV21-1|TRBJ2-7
ASSKGSQGDYEQY
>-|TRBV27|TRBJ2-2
ASSLMGLSTGELF
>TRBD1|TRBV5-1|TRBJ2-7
ASSSATGTAYEQY
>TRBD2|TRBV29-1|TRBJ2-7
SVSSSGGSEQY
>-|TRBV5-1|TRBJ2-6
ASSPRTSSGANVLT
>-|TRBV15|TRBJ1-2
ATSSTLLIGPYGYT
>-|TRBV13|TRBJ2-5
ASSKGGLGAQY
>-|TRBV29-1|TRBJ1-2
SVERDANYGYT
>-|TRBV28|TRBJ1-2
ASGGGTWRNT
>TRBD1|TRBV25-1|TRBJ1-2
ASSETGGLGGYT
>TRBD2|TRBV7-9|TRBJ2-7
ASRIGGGGLDEQY